The 10 T cell receptor beta chains reported below all come from one sample, sequenced in a study of T cells in Graves' hyperthyroidism and ophthalmopathy. It was RNA transcripts that yielded the amplified TCR beta CDR3 regions. The HTBI primer set drove a first-round RT-PCR of the TCR CDR3. MiXCR, applied by TCRdb to the multiplex PCR reads, yields one record per CDR3 protein. The table includes roughly 560,000 distinct CDR3 sequences, roughly 15% detected once. The specimen was blood. The receptors shown here come from a middle-aged woman with Graves' ophthalmopathy.

This clonotype was found many times. The chain joins TRBV18 to TRBJ2-2; no clear D gene. This CDR3 contains 15 residues. Germline loops: CDR1 KGHSH, CDR2 LQKENI. Trimming removed 6 bases from V and 4 bases from J, with 15 bases in between. Written as DNA, the CDR3 is TGTGCCAGCTCTCTCGTAGACTCGAGCACCGGGGAGCTGTTTTTT. Its translation: CASSLVDSSTGELFF.

This clonotype was seen a handful of times. The chain employs TRBV3-1 and TRBJ2-2, with TRBD2 matching over 11 bases. Germline V gene sequence: CDR1 LGHDT, CDR2 YNNKEL (reference sequence). V was clipped by 2 bases and J by 6 bases; unmatched bases: 8. This CDR3 comprises 17 residues. DNA of the CDR3: TGTGCCAGCAGCCAACGAGATAGCGGGAGGGCGGCCGGGGAGCTGTTTTTT. Protein sequence: CASSQRDSGRAAGELFF.

The chain carries TRBV6-2 or TRBV6-3 and TRBJ2-7; D not certain. Looked up from germline, CDR1 is MNHEY and CDR2 is SVGEGT. The CDR3 length is 11 residues. V lost 2 bases and J lost 5, with 4 bases in between. CDR3 nucleotides: TGTGCCAGCAGTTACATTAACGAGCAGTACTTC. As protein: CASSYINEQYF.

This clonotype appeared many times. This chain connects TRBV15 to TRBJ1-5; D is unclear. CDR3 size: 15 residues. V lost 1 base and J lost 1, with 8 bases in between. Germline V CDR1 and CDR2: LNHNV, YYDKDF (reference sequence). The CDR3 nucleotides read TGTGCCACCAGCAGAGTCCCCCTGAGCAATCAGCCCCAGCATTTT. As protein: CATSRVPLSNQPQHF.

V gene TRBV7-2 combines with J gene TRBJ1-2; 9 bases map to TRBD1. The length of the CDR3 is 16 residues. In germline, CDR1 is SGHTA, CDR2 FQGNSA. J lost 4 bases, V lost 0 bases, and 6 bases had no gene match. The CDR3 loop reads CASSLAPGQGSYGYTF. The CDR3 DNA sequence: TGTGCCAGCAGCTTAGCCCCGGGACAGGGCAGCTATGGCTACACCTTC.

This clonotype was seen many times. The chain links TRBV20-1 to TRBJ1-2; 10 bases fit TRBD1. With V trimmed by 1 base and J by 4 bases, 6 bases remained unmatched. The CDR3 is made up of 15 amino acids. CDR1 and CDR2 (germline): DFQATT, SNEGSKA (reference sequence). In DNA, the CDR3 is TGCAGTGCTAGAGTCAGGACAGGGGGGTTCTATGGCTACACCTTC. As protein: CSARVRTGGFYGYTF.

This clonotype was observed at least ten times. V and J are TRBV24-1 and TRBJ2-5; D perhaps matches TRBD2 (5 bases). CDR1 and CDR2 from the germline V gene are KGHDR and SFDVKD. Trimming removed 4 bases from V and 3 bases from J, with 11 bases in between. This CDR3 comprises 14 residues. This CDR3 reads CATSDGGGEETQYF. CDR3 nucleotides: TGTGCCACCAGTGACGGAGGTGGGGAAGAGACCCAGTACTTC.

Ten or more counts support this clonotype. The rearrangement links TRBV27 to TRBJ2-2; D is unclear. Germline V CDR1 and CDR2: MNHEY, SMNVEV (reference sequence). The length of the CDR3 is 12 residues. V lost 0 bases to trimming and J lost 8 bases, with 4 bases between them. CDR3 protein: CASSLSRGELFF. The CDR3 coding sequence is TGTGCCAGCAGTTTATCAAGGGGGGAGCTGTTTTTT.

This chain links TRBV15 with TRBJ2-7; D may be TRBD1 or TRBD2 (6 bases each). Germline loops: CDR1 LNHNV, CDR2 YYDKDF (reference sequence). This CDR3 spans 16 amino acids. The V gene lost 0 bases and the J gene lost 2 bases, with 14 bases spanning the gap. The chain's CDR3 is CATSRDRGRGTYEQYF. The CDR3 DNA follows: TGTGCCACCAGCAGAGATCGGGGGCGGGGTACCTACGAGCAGTACTTC.

The chain carries TRBV4-3 and TRBJ2-4, with D maybe TRBD2 (6 bases). V was trimmed by 2 bases and J by 0 bases, leaving 14 bases between them. CDR1 and CDR2 (germline): LGHNA, YSLEER. This CDR3 is built from 17 residues. The CDR3 DNA follows: TGCGCCAGCAGCCAATCGAGAGGGGAGGTAGCCAAAAACATTCAGTACTTC. Protein: CASSQSRGEVAKNIQYF.